This T cell receptor (beta chain) was retrieved from a study of T cell responses to AZD1222 COVID-19 vaccine. General observations from the study: Reportedly, nearly half the spike-specific TCRs target unmutated variant regions.

This CDR3 has 12 residues. V lost 1 base to trimming and J lost 2 bases, with 3 bases between them. Germline loops: CDR1 SEHNR, CDR2 FQNEAQ (reference sequence). Assay: immunoSEQ multiplex PCR; the TCRdb copy retains only in-frame clones and omits some. The sample carries 150,000 to 200,000 clones, 90% to 95% recorded once. For this clone: Its antigen is currently unknown.

The chain uses TRBV7-9 and TRBJ2-7; D is uncertain. The source material was peripheral blood, sampled on day 0 of AZD1222 vaccination. The TCR originated in an adult in good health. The DNA for the CDR3 is TGTGCCAGCAGCTTAGGAACCTACGAGCAGTACTTC. It specifies CASSLGTYEQYF.